This passage covers 4 T cell receptor beta chains from one sample sequenced in a study of siplizumab effects on memory and regulatory T cells. Using immunoSEQ multiplex PCR, the repertoire was profiled, and TCRdb retains in-frame clones only, with some absent. The table shows 100,000 or so clones, with 90% to 95% occurring only once. Sequencing was carried out using CD4+ T cells sorted from blood. The receptors here all came from a human donor in good health.

The chain is built from TRBV5-1 and TRBJ1-1; D is undetermined. Germline V gene sequence: CDR1 SGHRS, CDR2 YFSETQ. Trimming stripped 1 base from V and 5 bases from J, with 9 bases between. The CDR3 is 13 residues long. The DNA of the CDR3 is TGCGCCAGCAGCTTGCTGGGTGGTACTGAAGCTTTCTTT. Protein: CASSLLGGTEAFF.

The chain recombines TRBV19 with TRBJ1-1, with D perhaps TRBD1 (5 bases). In germline, CDR1 is LNHDA, CDR2 SQIVND (reference sequence). V lost 5 bases, J lost 1 base, and 17 bases lay in between. This CDR3 has 16 amino acids. In DNA, the CDR3 is TGTGCCAGTAGTCCTGCCTTGGGACGGCGGAACACTGAAGCTTTCTTT. Translation: CASSPALGRRNTEAFF. The full variable domain, its missing parts supplied by reference TRBV19 and TRBJ1-1, is DGGITQSPKYLFRKEGQNVTLSCEQNLNHDAMYWYRQDPGQGLRLIYYSQIVNDFQKGDIAEGYSVSREKKESFPLTVTSAQKNPTAFYLCASSPALGRRNTEAFFGQGTRLTVV.

The chain has TRBV2 and TRBJ2-5; D is possibly TRBD2 (5 bases). Germline assignment: CDR1 SNHLY and CDR2 FYNNEI. Trimming removed 8 bases from V and 7 bases from J, with 20 bases in between. CDR3 length: 14 amino acids. The CDR3 here is CASGGENRVGTQYF. The CDR3 DNA is TGTGCCAGCGGAGGAGAAAATAGAGTCGGGACCCAGTACTTC. The whole variable domain, filled in from reference TRBV2 and TRBJ2-5, reads EPEVTQTPSHQVTQMGQEVILRCVPISNHLYFYWYRQILGQKVEFLVSFYNNEISEKSEIFDDQFSVERPDGSNFTLKIRSTKLEDSAMYFCASGGENRVGTQYFGPGTRLLVL.

This clone was detected only once. The chain has TRBV28 and TRBJ2-6, with D possibly being TRBD1 or TRBD2 (5 bases each). The ends were cut back, 11 bases at V and 1 base at J, with 15 bases in the middle. The CDR3 contains 15 residues. Looked up from germline, CDR1 is MDHEN and CDR2 is SYDVKM. The CDR3 protein is CAGARGGSGANVLTF. The CDR3 DNA reads TGTGCCGGGGCCCGTGGGGGTTCTGGGGCCAACGTCCTGACTTTC. Supplemented by reference TRBV28 and TRBJ2-6, the full variable domain reads DVKVTQSSRYLVKRTGEKVFLECVQDMDHENMFWYRQDPGLGLRLIYFSYDVKMKEKGDIPEGYSVSREKKERFSLILESASTNQTSMYLCAGARGGSGANVLTFGAGSRLTVL.